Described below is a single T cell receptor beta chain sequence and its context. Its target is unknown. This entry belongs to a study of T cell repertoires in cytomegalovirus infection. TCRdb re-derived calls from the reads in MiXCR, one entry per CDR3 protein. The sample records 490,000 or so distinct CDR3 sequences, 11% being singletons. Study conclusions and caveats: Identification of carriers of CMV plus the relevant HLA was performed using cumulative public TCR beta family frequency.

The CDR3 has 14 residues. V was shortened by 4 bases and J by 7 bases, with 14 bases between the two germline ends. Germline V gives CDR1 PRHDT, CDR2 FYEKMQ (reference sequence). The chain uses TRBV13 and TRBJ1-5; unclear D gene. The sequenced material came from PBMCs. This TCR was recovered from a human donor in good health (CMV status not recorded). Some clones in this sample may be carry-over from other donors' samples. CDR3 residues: CASSSRVAGQPQHF. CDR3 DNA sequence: TGTGCCAGCAGCTCTCGGGTGGCTGGGCAGCCCCAGCATTTT.